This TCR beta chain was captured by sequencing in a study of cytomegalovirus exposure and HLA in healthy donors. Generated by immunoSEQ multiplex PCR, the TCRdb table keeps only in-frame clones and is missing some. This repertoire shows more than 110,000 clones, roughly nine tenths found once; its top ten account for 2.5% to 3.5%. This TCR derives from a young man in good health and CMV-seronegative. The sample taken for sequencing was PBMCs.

CDR3 in DNA: TGTGCCAGCAGCGTAGGAGGGACAGGGGGGAGGCGTGACACTGAAGCTTTCTTT. Protein sequence: CASSVGGTGGRRDTEAFF. The rearrangement uses TRBV9 and TRBJ1-1, with 11 bases fitting TRBD1. The germline gives CDR1 SGDLS, CDR2 YYNGEE. The CDR3 loop spans 18 amino acids. J was trimmed by 3 bases and V by 0 bases; bases with no gene match: 10.